This T cell receptor beta chain was sequenced during a study of T cell repertoires in cytomegalovirus infection. Looking at the study overall: Public TCR beta signatures indicated both CMV infection and matching HLA type.

CDR3 length: 15 residues. Germline V gene sequence: CDR1 LNHDA, CDR2 SQIVND (reference sequence). Trimming stripped 3 bases from V and 0 bases from J, with 12 bases between. Notes on this clonotype: Its antigen is unidentified.

General study points: Individuals carrying CMV plus the relevant HLA were identified by cumulative frequency of public TCR beta families. Dominant in the ex vivo response were TCR beta clonotypes restricted by HLA-C and specific for CMV.

TCRdb fed the reads into MiXCR, producing one record per CDR3 protein. This sample carries about 920,000 distinct CDR3 sequences, roughly 30% of them seen once, and the ten largest clones take roughly an eighth. The chain couples TRBV19 to TRBJ2-7, with D perhaps given as TRBD1 or TRBD2 (5 bases each). The TCR comes from a human donor in good health (CMV status not recorded). Some clones in this sample may be carry-over from other donors' samples. Material: cultured CD8+ T cells from PBMCs, obtained from culture after CMV antigen stimulation. CDR3 in DNA: TGTGCCAGTAGTATTGGCCCAGGGAGCTCCTACGAGCAGTACTTC. This gives the protein CASSIGPGSSYEQYF.